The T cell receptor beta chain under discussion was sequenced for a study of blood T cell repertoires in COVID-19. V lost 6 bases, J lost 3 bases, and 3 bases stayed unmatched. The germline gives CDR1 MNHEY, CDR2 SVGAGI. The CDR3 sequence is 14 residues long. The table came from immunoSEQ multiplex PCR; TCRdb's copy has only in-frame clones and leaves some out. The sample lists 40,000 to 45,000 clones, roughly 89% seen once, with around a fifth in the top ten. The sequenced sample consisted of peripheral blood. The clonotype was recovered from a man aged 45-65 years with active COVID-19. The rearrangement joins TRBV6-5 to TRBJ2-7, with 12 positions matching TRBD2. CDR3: CASRTTSGGYEQYF. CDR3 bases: TGTGCCAGCAGGACGACTAGCGGGGGCTACGAGCAGTACTTC.